This T cell receptor beta chain was recovered during a study of breast tumors, draining lymph nodes, adjacent tissues. TCRdb reprocessed the multiplex PCR reads with MiXCR, giving one entry per CDR3 protein. The table has 140,000 or so distinct CDR3 sequences, less than 35% seen once; the top ten hold about 2.5%. Axillary draining lymph nodes of breast cancer patients supplied the node samples. This clonotype was seen at least ten times. The antigen remains undetermined. V was pared by 4 bases and J by 0 bases, with 10 bases between. The CDR3 contains 15 residues. From germline, CDR1 is SNHLY and CDR2 FYNNEI. Findings and limits, study-wide: Data fit most tumor T cells coming from lymph node, expanding in tumor. Compared with basal-like, luminal-like tumors shared significantly more repertoire with nontumor tissue.

The V call is TRBV2, the J call TRBJ2-1; no clear D. Sequenced input: axillary lymph node tissue. The TCR was taken from a female donor with breast cancer. Some clones in this sample may be carry-over from other donors' samples. The CDR3 loop is CASSGRVSSYNEQFF. The CDR3 region has the DNA TGTGCCAGCAGTGGTCGGGTGAGCTCCTACAATGAGCAGTTCTTC.